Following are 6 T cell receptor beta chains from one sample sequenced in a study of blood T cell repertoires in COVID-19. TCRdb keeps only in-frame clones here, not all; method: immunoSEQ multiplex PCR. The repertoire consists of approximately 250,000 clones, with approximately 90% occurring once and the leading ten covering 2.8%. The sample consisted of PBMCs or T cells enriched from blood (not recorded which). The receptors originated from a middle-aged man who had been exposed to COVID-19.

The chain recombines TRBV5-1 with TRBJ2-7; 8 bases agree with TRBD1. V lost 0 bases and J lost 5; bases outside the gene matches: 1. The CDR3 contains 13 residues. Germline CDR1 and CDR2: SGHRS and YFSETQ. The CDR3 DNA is TGCGCCAGCAGCTTGGCAGGGGGCCACGAGCAGTACTTC. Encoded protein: CASSLAGGHEQYF.

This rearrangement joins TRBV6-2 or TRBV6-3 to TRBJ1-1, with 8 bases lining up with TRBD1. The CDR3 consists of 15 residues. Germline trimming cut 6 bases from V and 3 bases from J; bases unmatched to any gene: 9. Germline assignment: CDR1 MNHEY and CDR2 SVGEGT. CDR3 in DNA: TGTGCCAGCAGCCCACAGGGGGAATCGTACACTGAAGCTTTCTTT. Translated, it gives CASSPQGESYTEAFF.

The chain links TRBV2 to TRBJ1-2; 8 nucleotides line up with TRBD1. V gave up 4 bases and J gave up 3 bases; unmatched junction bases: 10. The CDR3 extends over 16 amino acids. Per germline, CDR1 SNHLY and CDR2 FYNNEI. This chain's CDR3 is CASSGAGTGYDYGYTF. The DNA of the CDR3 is TGTGCCAGCAGTGGGGCCGGGACAGGCTATGACTATGGCTACACCTTC.

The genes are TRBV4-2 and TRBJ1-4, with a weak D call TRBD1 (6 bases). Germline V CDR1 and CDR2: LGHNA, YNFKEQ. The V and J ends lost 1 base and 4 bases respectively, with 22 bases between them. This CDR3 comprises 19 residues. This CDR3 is CASSQVFTAWTADNEKLFF. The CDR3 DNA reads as TGTGCCAGCAGCCAAGTTTTTACGGCATGGACAGCAGATAATGAAAAACTGTTTTTT.

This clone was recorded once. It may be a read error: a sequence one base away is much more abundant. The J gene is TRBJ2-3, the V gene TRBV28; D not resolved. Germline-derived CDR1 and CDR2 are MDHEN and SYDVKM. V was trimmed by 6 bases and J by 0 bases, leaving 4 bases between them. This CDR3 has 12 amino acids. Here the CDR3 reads CASRRSTDTQYF. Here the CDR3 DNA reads TGTGCCAGCAGACGGAGCACAGATACGCAGTATTTT. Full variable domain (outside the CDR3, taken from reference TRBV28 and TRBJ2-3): DVKVTQSSRYLVKRTGEKVFLECVQDMDHENMFWYRQDPGLGLRLIYFSYDVKMKEKGDIPEGYSVSREKKERFSLILESASTNQTSMYLCASRRSTDTQYFGPGTRLTVL.

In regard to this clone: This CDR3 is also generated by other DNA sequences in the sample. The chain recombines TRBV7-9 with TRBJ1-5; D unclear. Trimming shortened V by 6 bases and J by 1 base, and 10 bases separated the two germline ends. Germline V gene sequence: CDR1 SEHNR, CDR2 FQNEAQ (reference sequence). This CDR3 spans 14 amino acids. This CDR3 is CASSLTGSNQPQHF. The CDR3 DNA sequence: TGTGCCAGCAGTCTGACCGGGAGCAATCAGCCCCAGCATTTT.